Detailed here is one T cell receptor beta chain. This receptor's antigen is unknown. The sample holds no much larger clone one base away, and base qualities are not on file. TCRbeta CDR3 regions were amplified from genomic DNA using the immunoSEQ Assay, a bias-controlled multiplex PCR. In the paper's pipeline: Within the assay, amplification of reference gene primers was used to estimate how many nucleated cells each sample contained. To quantify the absolute abundance of each unique TCRbeta CDR3 rearrangement, sequence reads were collapsed and filtered. Productive Simpson clonality was computed per sample as the square root of Simpson's diversity index over productive rearrangements. As stored in TCRdb, this immuneACCESS dataset retains in-frame rearrangements with V and J assigned. A fraction of the clones does not appear; measured against another copy, unresolved V genes explain less than half of the discrepancy, and the remainder lacks a known reason. V and J calls and clone size follow that table, whereas D and trimming were derived from the DNA. For this sample the table gives about 140,000 clones, of which 86% were detected only once. Roughly 4.3% of the sample is in the top ten clones.

This specimen belongs to a study of blood T cell repertoires in COVID-19 (dated by TCRdb to between 2020 and 2021). For context, the study as a whole: The collaborator samples originated in the United States, Italy and Spain and spanned the acute and convalescent phases of COVID-19. Samples were obtained from the ongoing ImmuneRACE study (first 160 participants) and from some 1,200 subjects provided by 6 global collaborators. Where available, HLA class I and class II types were taken from metadata supplied by the sample provider and were not determined by assay-based typing. A de-identified subject ID, COVID-19 status, age in years and sex were almost always included in the sample metadata. Deeply sampled blood TCRbeta repertoires from subjects exposed to, actively infected with, or recovered from COVID-19 were included in the dataset. The repertoires were released in a freely available public database meant as a resource for research on the immune response to SARS-CoV-2. The material from the prospective study consisted of cDNA or gDNA derived from T cells, B-cell-depleted T cells, or PBMCs.

Participants in the prospective study were aged about 18 to 95 years, lived in 20 to 30 United States geographic areas, and enrolled through a virtual design. In the prospective study, cohorts were assigned on the basis of participant-reported clinical history obtained from a screening survey and a study questionnaire. Recovered participants in ImmuneRACE Cohort 3 were defined by two consecutive negative NP/OP PCR tests, clearance by a healthcare professional, or resolution of symptoms. Mobile phlebotomists in the prospective study collected whole blood, serum and a nasopharyngeal or oropharyngeal swab from every participant. Additional blood draws and questionnaires over an approximately 2-month period could optionally be provided by prospective study participants. Prospective study blood samples were shipped either frozen or at room temperature before DNA extraction. Results the study describes overall, beyond this receptor: How much clinical and demographic metadata was included differed by source and by participant, and the metadata was provided uncurated.

The sample was PBMCs or T cells enriched from blood (not recorded which). This clonotype originated in a man between 50 and 59 years old who had recovered from COVID-19.

The CDR3 is CASSPAASGDTQYF. The base sequence is TGTGCCAGCTCACCAGCGGCTAGCGGCGATACGCAGTATTTT. Here the chain combines TRBV18 and TRBJ2-3; TRBD2 agrees with 7 junctional bases. After removal of 2 bases from V and 6 bases from J, the junction retains 5 bases not matched to a gene. The CDR3 numbers 14 residues from cysteine through phenylalanine. The read is trimmed to its CDR3 DNA, 42 bases read in frame from base 1. In the germline V gene, CDR1 corresponds to KGHSH and CDR2 to LQKENI.